This is a list of T cell receptor beta chains from one sample in a study of blood T cell repertoires in COVID-19. The protocol was immunoSEQ multiplex PCR, while the TCRdb copy is restricted to in-frame clones and leaves out a portion. The sample records over 100,000 clones, approximately 86% being singletons. The sequenced sample consisted of peripheral blood. The receptors derive from a middle-aged man with acute or convalescent COVID-19. Both conserved end residues are trimmed from each CDR3.

v_gene,CDR3aa
TRBV15,ATSRPYQPQH
TRBV7-3,ASSLNGQGLGSPLH
TRBV19,ASSIYPSGRQETQY
TRBV30,AWSGAVTYGYT
TRBV30,AWKDSVQETQY
TRBV5-1,ASSSQPGTETYNEQF
TRBV6-4,ASSDSNLGTDTQY
TRBV3-1/TRBV3-2,ASSPSEGRAF
TRBV11-2,ASSSRRKETQY
TRBV5-1,ASSQTTANTEAF
TRBV19,ASSLAGTGSGAQH
TRBV5-5,ASRAENTEAF
TRBV5-6,ASSLEAGGLTDTQY
TRBV9,ASSPWGVEQF
TRBV4-2,ASSLPGAGVDTDGRVLDGYT
TRBV20-1,SAFGLEQY
TRBV2,ASRTGEGSYEQY
TRBV11-3,ASSSSSGGRTEAF
TRBV5-1,ASSLNTQTEAF
TRBV27,ASSPRTGTSYGYT
TRBV11-2,ASSPGNGGSYNEQF
TRBV6-2/TRBV6-3,ASNPRLRSGLGATSYEQY
TRBV30,AWSVKETQY
TRBV11-2,ASSPGTSGYEQY
TRBV7-2,ASSFRGIGEQY
TRBV24-1,ATSDQTGTGKLETQY
TRBV7-2,ASSPGQGARGYT
TRBV30,AWSELAYEQY
TRBV5-1,ASSLVAGVYEQY
TRBV6-5,ASTVTEGGEKLF
TRBV19,ASSAGGGRGQPQH
TRBV5-1,ASSQGQPNEQF
TRBV5-4,ASSFVNEKLF
TRBV15,ATSSLRVEAF
TRBV11-1,ASSTGLAGPRELF
TRBV19,ASSLLTGSRFGYT
TRBV5-4,ASSFPSGGESYNEQF
TRBV4-1,ASSQVDSENTEAF
TRBV6-5,ASRNSGNQPQH
TRBV5-4,ASSLGAKRGYEQY